A selection of T cell receptor beta chains follows, all from one sample in a study of cytomegalovirus exposure and HLA in healthy donors. Clones were read by immunoSEQ multiplex PCR, and TCRdb kept only the in-frame ones, dropping some. The sample lists roughly 200,000 clones, about 80% occurring once. Sequencing input: PBMCs. The source of these receptors is a woman aged 40-49 years in good health and CMV-seronegative. Both conserved end residues are part of each CDR3. D genes are given only for firm matches. Not all rows give a size; the values are once, few, many and, for expanded clones, a class.

v_call	j_call	d_call	clone_size	cdr3_nt	cdr3_aa
TRBV7-9	TRBJ1-1	NA	NA	TGTGCCAGCAGCCCCTTGAACACTGAAGCTTTCTTT	CASSPLNTEAFF
TRBV5-1	TRBJ2-7	TRBD2	NA	TGCGCCAGCAGCATCAGGGGCGGGGGGAGCGGAACCTACGAGCAGTACTTC	CASSIRGGGSGTYEQYF
TRBV6-5	TRBJ2-5	TRBD1	NA	TGTGCCAGCAGTTACTCTGACAGGGAAGAGACCCAGTACTTC	CASSYSDREETQYF
TRBV4-1	TRBJ2-4	TRBD2	NA	TGCGCCAGCAGCCAGCCTCTAGCGGGGGCCCAAAACATTCAGTACTTC	CASSQPLAGAQNIQYF
TRBV11-3	TRBJ1-1	NA	NA	TGTGCCAGCTGTGTCGGGGTTCCGTTGGTCACTGAAGCTTTCTTT	CASCVGVPLVTEAFF
TRBV11-2	TRBJ2-7	TRBD1	NA	TGTGCCAGCAGCCCCGAGGACAGGGGAAGGAACTACGAGCAGTACTTC	CASSPEDRGRNYEQYF
TRBV6-1	TRBJ2-5	TRBD1	few	TGTGCCAGCAGTGACCGGACGGGACAGGAGCAAGAGACCCAGTACTTC	CASSDRTGQEQETQYF
TRBV4-1	TRBJ1-5	NA	few	TGCGCCAGCAGCCATGGTGGCGGAAGCAATCAGCCCCAGCATTTT	CASSHGGGSNQPQHF
TRBV15	TRBJ1-2	NA	NA	TGTGCCACCAGCAGAGTGGGGGGAAATCACGGCTACACCTTC	CATSRVGGNHGYTF
TRBV19	TRBJ2-3	NA	NA	TGTGCCAGTAGTATGGGAGTTTCAGATACGCAGTATTTT	CASSMGVSDTQYF
TRBV11-3	TRBJ2-7	NA	once	TGTGCCAGCAGCTTAGGACAGCACTACGAGCAGTACTTC	CASSLGQHYEQYF
TRBV10-2	TRBJ1-4	NA	once	TGCGCCAGCAGTGCGATCAGGGGAAGCCTGTTTTTT	CASSAIRGSLFF
TRBV5-8	TRBJ1-2	NA	few	TGTGCCAGCAGCTTACCAGCTAACTATGGCTACACCTTC	CASSLPANYGYTF
TRBV4-1	TRBJ1-5	NA	few	TGCGCCAGCAGCCAAGAGGGCACCCATCAGCCCCAGCATTTT	CASSQEGTHQPQHF
TRBV4-1	TRBJ2-3	NA	NA	TGCGCCAGCAGCCAACGGGATACGCAGTATTTT	CASSQRDTQYF
TRBV28	TRBJ1-5	TRBD1	NA	TGTGCCAGCAGACTATCAGGGACAGGGGCCGGAGAAGGCAATCAGCCCCAGCATTTT	CASRLSGTGAGEGNQPQHF
TRBV5-5	TRBJ2-7	NA	NA	TGTGCCAGCAGCTTGGTTCCAGGCGAGCAGTACTTC	CASSLVPGEQYF
TRBV28	TRBJ1-2	TRBD1	NA	TGTGCCAGCAGCCGCAGGGGGCAGTTTAACTATGGCTACACCTTC	CASSRRGQFNYGYTF
TRBV30	TRBJ1-1	NA	NA	TGTGCCTGGAGTATCGACAGGAACACTGAAGCTTTCTTT	CAWSIDRNTEAFF
TRBV6-1	TRBJ1-1	NA	NA	TGTGCCAGCGGGGAGAGGCAGTTTGAAGCTTTCTTT	CASGERQFEAFF
TRBV2	TRBJ1-1	NA	few	TGTGCCAGCAGGGGGTCGGTAGGGGCCAGCGCTGAAGCTTTCTTT	CASRGSVGASAEAFF
TRBV9	TRBJ2-3	TRBD2	NA	TGTGCCAGCAGCTCAACTAGCGGGAGCACAGATACGCAGTATTTT	CASSSTSGSTDTQYF
TRBV10-2	TRBJ2-1	NA	NA	TGCGCCAGCAGTGAGTCGCCCGGAGCGACTAGCTACAATGAGCAGTTCTTC	CASSESPGATSYNEQFF
TRBV2	TRBJ2-7	NA	NA	TGTGCCAGCCTCCTAAAGGGGTACTCCTACGAGCAGTACTTC	CASLLKGYSYEQYF
TRBV6-6	TRBJ2-5	NA	NA	TGTGCCGCCGGAGGGCAGCAAGAGACCCAGTACTTC	CAAGGQQETQYF
TRBV28	TRBJ1-5	TRBD1	NA	TGTGCCAGCAGTGACAGGGCAGGTCAGCCCCAGCATTTT	CASSDRAGQPQHF
TRBV7-9	TRBJ2-5	TRBD2	NA	TGTGCCAGCAGCTCGTGGCGGGGGGGATTGGAAGAGACCCAGTACTTC	CASSSWRGGLEETQYF
TRBV2	TRBJ1-1	NA	NA	TGTGCCAGCAGTGGAGAGCAGAACACTGAAGCTTTCTTT	CASSGEQNTEAFF
TRBV13	TRBJ2-1	TRBD2	NA	TGTGCCAGCACCGTAGCGGGGGGAAGAGACAATGAGCAGTTCTTC	CASTVAGGRDNEQFF
TRBV7-2	TRBJ2-7	TRBD1	NA	TGTGCCAGCAGCTTAGATATTTTAGGACAGGGGACCATGTACGAGCAGTACTTC	CASSLDILGQGTMYEQYF
TRBV7-8	TRBJ1-6	NA	NA	TGTGCCAGCAGCATCGGTCCGAATAATTCACCCCTCCACTTT	CASSIGPNNSPLHF
TRBV5-6	TRBJ2-5	NA	NA	TGTGCCAGCAGCCAAAGACTACCTAATAGGGAGACCCAGTACTTC	CASSQRLPNRETQYF
TRBV6-6	TRBJ1-5	NA	NA	TGTGCCAGCAGTTACTATCAGGGTGGTCAGCCCCAGCATTTT	CASSYYQGGQPQHF
TRBV7-2	TRBJ1-3	NA	NA	TGTGCCAGCAGCTTCCAACAGGGTTATGGAAACACCATATATTTT	CASSFQQGYGNTIYF
TRBV7-6	TRBJ2-3	TRBD1	NA	TGTGCCAGCAGACCCCGGGCAGGGGGAGATACGCAGTATTTT	CASRPRAGGDTQYF
TRBV10-1	TRBJ1-1	NA	NA	TGCGCCAGCAGTGAGCATCAGTTCCTTAGCGAAGCTTTCTTT	CASSEHQFLSEAFF
TRBV28	TRBJ2-3	TRBD1	few	TGTGCCAGCTCAATTGGGTTCCCCCGGGACAGGGATAGAGATACGCAGTATTTT	CASSIGFPRDRDRDTQYF
TRBV7-9	TRBJ2-6	TRBD1	NA	TGTGCCAGCGAACACGGGACAGGGATCGGGGCCAACGTCCTGACTTTC	CASEHGTGIGANVLTF
TRBV30	TRBJ2-7	NA	NA	TGTGCCTGGAGTCTTGGCGGGGCACACATCTCCTACGAGCAGTACTTC	CAWSLGGAHISYEQYF
TRBV7-2	TRBJ2-5	TRBD1	NA	TGTGCCAGCAGCCTTCAAGGACAGGGGGCTACAGAGACCCAGTACTTC	CASSLQGQGATETQYF
TRBV11-3	TRBJ2-7	TRBD1	NA	TGTGCCAGCAGGGGGGACAGGGGAAGCTCCTACGAGCAGTACTTC	CASRGDRGSSYEQYF
TRBV5-1	TRBJ2-1	TRBD2	NA	TGCGCCAGCAGCAGCGGACTAGCGGGGACCTACAATGAGCAGTTCTTC	CASSSGLAGTYNEQFF